Described below is a single T cell receptor (beta chain) sequence and its context. Its antigen is currently unknown. Naive CD8 populations comprised CD45RO-negative cells positively selected for CCR7, excluding terminally differentiated effector memory CD45RA+ cells. The sample comes from a study of shared clonotypes between healthy human individuals. Whole-study findings and limits: Sequencing depth was expected to affect clonotype sharing among donors. Memory subsets generally showed lower estimated richness than naive subsets. It was the few donors that limited the genetic and exposure-history diversity represented.

Trimming stripped 5 bases from V and 2 bases from J, with 12 bases between. The CDR3 has 14 residues. From germline, CDR1 is SEHNR and CDR2 FQNEAQ (reference sequence). Libraries were prepared by immunoSEQ multiplex PCR; TCRdb keeps only in-frame clonotypes and omits some of them. The table lists hundreds of thousands of clones, 80% to 95% of them singletons. What was sequenced was naive CD8+ T cells sorted from blood. The rearrangement uses TRBV7-9 and TRBJ2-5; D remains ambiguous. The receptor comes from a man aged 25-40 years in good health. The CDR3 loop reads CASSVNRWQETQYF. The CDR3 region has the DNA TGTGCCAGCAGCGTAAATAGGTGGCAAGAGACCCAGTACTTC. The variable domain in full, completed from reference TRBV7-9 and TRBJ2-5, reads DTGVSQNPRHKITKRGQNVTFRCDPISEHNRLYWYRQTLGQGPEFLTYFQNEAQLEKSRLLSDRFSAERPKGSFSTLEIQRTEQGDSAMYLCASSVNRWQETQYFGPGTRLLVL.